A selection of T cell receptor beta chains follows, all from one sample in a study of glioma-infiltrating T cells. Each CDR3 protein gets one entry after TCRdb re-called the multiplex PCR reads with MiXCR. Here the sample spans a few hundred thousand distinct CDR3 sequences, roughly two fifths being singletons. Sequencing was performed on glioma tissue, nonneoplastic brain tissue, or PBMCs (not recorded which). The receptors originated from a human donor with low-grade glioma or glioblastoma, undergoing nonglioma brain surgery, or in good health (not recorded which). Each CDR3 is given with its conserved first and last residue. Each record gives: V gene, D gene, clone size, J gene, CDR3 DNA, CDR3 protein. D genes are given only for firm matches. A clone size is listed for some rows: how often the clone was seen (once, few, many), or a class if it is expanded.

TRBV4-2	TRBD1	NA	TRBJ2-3	TGTGCCAGCAGAGAGATAGGGGGCAACACAGATACGCAGTATTTT	CASREIGGNTDTQYF
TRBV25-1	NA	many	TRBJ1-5	TGTGCCAGCAGTAGCGGGCTCGGGGGGAATCAGCCCCAGCATTTT	CASSSGLGGNQPQHF
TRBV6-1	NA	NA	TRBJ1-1	TGTGCCAGCAGTCCCATTGACAGACGCGCTGAAGCTTTCTTT	CASSPIDRRAEAFF
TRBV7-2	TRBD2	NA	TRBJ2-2	TGTGCCAGCAGCCCCCGCTGGGGTAGCGGGAGGGCAAACACCGGGGAGCTGTTTTTT	CASSPRWGSGRANTGELFF
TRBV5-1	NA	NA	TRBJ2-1	TGCGCCAGCAGCCTGGCGGTTGGGGGCGGGTCTAACTCCTACAATGAGCAGTTCTTC	CASSLAVGGGSNSYNEQFF
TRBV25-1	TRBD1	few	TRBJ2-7	TGTGCCAGCAGTGCCAGGGGGCTTTACGAGCAGTACTTC	CASSARGLYEQYF
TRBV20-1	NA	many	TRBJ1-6	TGCAGTGCTAGAGATAGGCCGGGAAATTCACCCCTCCACTTT	CSARDRPGNSPLHF
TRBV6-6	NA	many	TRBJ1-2	TGTGCCAGCAGTTACTCGAACTGGCAGCCTAACTATGGCTACACCTTC	CASSYSNWQPNYGYTF
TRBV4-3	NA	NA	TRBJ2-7	TGCGCCAGCAGCCAAGAAGCGTCGGTGAGACGATCCTACGAGCAGTACTTC	CASSQEASVRRSYEQYF
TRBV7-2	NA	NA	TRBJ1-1	TGTGCCAGAAGCTTACTTTTCCGTTCCGGGAGGAACACTGAAGCTTTCTTT	CARSLLFRSGRNTEAFF
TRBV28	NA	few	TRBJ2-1	TGTGCCAGCAGTCCCCAGTGGAGGTACCCCAATGAGCAGTTCTTC	CASSPQWRYPNEQFF
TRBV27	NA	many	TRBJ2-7	TGTGCCAGCAGTTTATCGGGGTTCCTCTCCTACGAGCAGTACTTC	CASSLSGFLSYEQYF
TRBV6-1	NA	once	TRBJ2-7	TGTGCCGGCAGTCAAAAAAGCTACGAGCAGTACTTC	CAGSQKSYEQYF
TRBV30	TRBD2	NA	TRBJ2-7	TGTGCCTGGAGTGTGGGACTAGCGGGAGTCGGGGAGCAGTACTTC	CAWSVGLAGVGEQYF
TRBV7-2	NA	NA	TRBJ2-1	TGTGCCAGCAGCTTAGACGTAGTTGTCACCGACGAGCAGTTCTTC	CASSLDVVVTDEQFF
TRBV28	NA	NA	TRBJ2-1	TGTGCCAGCAGTTCATATCCACTAGCCGTCGATGAGCAGTTCTTC	CASSSYPLAVDEQFF
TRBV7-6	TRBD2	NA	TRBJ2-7	TGTGCCAGCAGCCAGACGGTCGGGACTAGCGGCCGACTGGCCTACGAGCAGTACTTC	CASSQTVGTSGRLAYEQYF
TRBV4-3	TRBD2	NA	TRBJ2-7	TGCGCCAGCAGCCAAGCGATTAGCGGGAGGTTCTACGAGCAGTACTTC	CASSQAISGRFYEQYF
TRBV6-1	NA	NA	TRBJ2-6	TGTGCCAGCAAGGATTCTGGGGCCAACGTCGTGACTTTC	CASKDSGANVVTF
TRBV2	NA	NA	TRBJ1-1	TGTGCCAGCACCCCCCGGGGATACACTGAAGCTTTCTTT	CASTPRGYTEAFF
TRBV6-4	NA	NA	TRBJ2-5	TGTGCCAGCAGTGACGGGGGTCAAGAGACCCAGTACTTC	CASSDGGQETQYF
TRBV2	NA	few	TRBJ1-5	TGTGCCAGCGGGTCACGAAATGAGCGGAAATATCAGCCCCAGCATTTT	CASGSRNERKYQPQHF
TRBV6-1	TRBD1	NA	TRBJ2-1	TGTGCCAGCAGTGTCGGGACAGGCACCTACAATGAGCAGTTCTTC	CASSVGTGTYNEQFF
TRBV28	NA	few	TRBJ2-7	TGTGCCACCGGGAATCCCGAGCAGTACTTC	CATGNPEQYF
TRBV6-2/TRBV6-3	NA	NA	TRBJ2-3	TGTGCCAGCAGTTACGGGCTAGCCACCAAAACACAGGTCACAGATACGCAGTATTTT	CASSYGLATKTQVTDTQYF
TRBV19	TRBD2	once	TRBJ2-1	TGTGCCAGTAGTGCATGGACTAGGTCGAACAACGAGCAGTTCTTC	CASSAWTRSNNEQFF
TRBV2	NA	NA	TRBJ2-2	TGTGCCAGCAGAGGTGGATCCGGGGAGCTGTTTTTT	CASRGGSGELFF
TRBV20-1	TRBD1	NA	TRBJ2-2	TGCAGTGCTGCAAACCACAGGGGCCTAAACACCGGGGAGCTGTTTTTT	CSAANHRGLNTGELFF
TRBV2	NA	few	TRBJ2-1	TGTGCCAGCATCCACGAGGGGTCCCTGAGCTCCTACAATGAGCAGTTCTTC	CASIHEGSLSSYNEQFF
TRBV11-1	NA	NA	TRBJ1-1	TGTGCCAGCAGCTTGTCGGGGCATCGAGGCACTGAAGCTTTCTTT	CASSLSGHRGTEAFF
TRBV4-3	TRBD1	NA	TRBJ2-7	TGCGCCAGCAGCCATTTGGACAGGGTGCTCCCCTACGAGCAGTACTTC	CASSHLDRVLPYEQYF
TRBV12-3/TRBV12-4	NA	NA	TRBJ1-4	TGTGCCAGCAGTTTAGGGATAGACGAAAAACTGTTTTTT	CASSLGIDEKLFF
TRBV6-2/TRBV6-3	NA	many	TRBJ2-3	TGTGCCAGCAGGGGCCGGTGGCTCACAGATACGCAGTATTTT	CASRGRWLTDTQYF
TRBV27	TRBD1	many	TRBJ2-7	TGTGCCAGCAGTTCCACAGGGGGCTACGAGCAGTACTTC	CASSSTGGYEQYF
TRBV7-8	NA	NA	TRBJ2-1	TGTGCCAGCAGCTTAGCGGAGACTAGTGGTGGCTTCTTC	CASSLAETSGGFF
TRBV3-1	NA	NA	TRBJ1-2	TGTGCCAGCAGCCAAGATAACGGGGGCTACACCTTC	CASSQDNGGYTF
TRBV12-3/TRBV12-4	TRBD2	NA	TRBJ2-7	TGTGCCAGCAGTCCGGGACCCTGGCGGGAGGGCGGCTACGAGCAGTACTTC	CASSPGPWREGGYEQYF
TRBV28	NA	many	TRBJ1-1	TGTGCCAGCAGTCCTATCAGCCCCGGGAGAGAGAACACTGAAGCTTTCTTT	CASSPISPGRENTEAFF
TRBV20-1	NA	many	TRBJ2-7	TGCAGTGCTCTTTCAAGAGGGGAGCAGTACTTC	CSALSRGEQYF
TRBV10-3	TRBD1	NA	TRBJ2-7	TGTGCCATCAGTGAGTCGGGACAGGGGTTCTCCTACGAGCAGTACTTC	CAISESGQGFSYEQYF
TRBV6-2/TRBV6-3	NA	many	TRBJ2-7	TGTGCCACCACAGGGCTAGAGACCTACGAGCAGTACTTC	CATTGLETYEQYF
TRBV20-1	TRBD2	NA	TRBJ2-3	TGCAGTGCTGGACTAGTCGCAGATACGCAGTATTTT	CSAGLVADTQYF
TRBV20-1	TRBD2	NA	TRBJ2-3	TGCAGTGCGAAGGGAGGGGTCGATAGCACAGATACGCAGTATTTT	CSAKGGVDSTDTQYF
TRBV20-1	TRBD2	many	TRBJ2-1	TGCAGTGCCATGACTAGCGGGAGAGGCGATGAGCAGTTCTTC	CSAMTSGRGDEQFF
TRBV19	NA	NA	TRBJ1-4	TGTGCCAGTAACTTCCGCTGGACTAATGAAAAACTGTTTTTT	CASNFRWTNEKLFF
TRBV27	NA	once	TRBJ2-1	TGTGCCAGCAGATTCTTCGGAGGGGGCGGGCAGTTCTTC	CASRFFGGGGQFF
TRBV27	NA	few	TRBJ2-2	TGTGCCAGCAGTTTATCGGGTAACGGGGAGCTGTTTTTT	CASSLSGNGELFF
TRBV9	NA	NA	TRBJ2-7	TGTGCCAGCAGCGCTCTTGGGAGCTCCTACGAGCAGTACTTC	CASSALGSSYEQYF
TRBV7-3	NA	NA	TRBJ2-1	TGTGCCAGCAGCTCTCTCCGGGAGTACAATGAGCAGTTCTTC	CASSSLREYNEQFF
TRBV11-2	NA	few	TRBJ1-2	TGTGCCAGCAGCTTAGACCCCCTCCCTGGCTGGGATGGCTACACCTTC	CASSLDPLPGWDGYTF
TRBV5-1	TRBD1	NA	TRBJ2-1	TGCGCCAGCAGCTACCTAGGACAGGGGGCAAATGAGCAGTTCTTC	CASSYLGQGANEQFF
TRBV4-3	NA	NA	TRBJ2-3	TGCGCCAGCAGCCAAGGAAACACAGATACGCAGTATTTT	CASSQGNTDTQYF
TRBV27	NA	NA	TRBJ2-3	TGTGCCAGCAGTTTATCCTTGCAGGGGCTAGATACGCAGTATTTT	CASSLSLQGLDTQYF
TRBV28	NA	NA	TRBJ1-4	TGTGCCAGCAGTTCCAACTTACAGGGAACAACTAATGAAAAACCGTTTTTT	CASSSNLQGTTNEKPFF
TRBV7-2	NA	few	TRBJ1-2	TGTGCCAGCAGCTCCGGACAGAACTTCTATGGCTACACCTTC	CASSSGQNFYGYTF
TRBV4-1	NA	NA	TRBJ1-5	TGCGCCAGCAGCCAAGCGAATTTTGGGTTCTCGGTAGGCAATCAGCCCCAGCATTTT	CASSQANFGFSVGNQPQHF
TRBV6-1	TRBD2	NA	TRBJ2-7	TGTGCCAGCAGGCGGACTAGCGGGTCCCACGAGCAGTACTTC	CASRRTSGSHEQYF